This entry features one T cell receptor beta chain sequence. The sample comes from a study of T cell repertoires in cytomegalovirus infection. Germline CDR1 SEHNR, CDR2 FQNEAQ (reference sequence). Trimming cost V 3 bases and J 2 bases; bases outside gene matches: 6. This CDR3 is built from 16 residues. TCRdb re-analysed the reads in MiXCR, keeping a single row per CDR3 protein. The table records some 400,000 distinct CDR3 sequences, about a sixth of them present only once. This chain links TRBV7-9 with TRBJ2-3, with TRBD2 identical over 9 bases. The sequenced sample was PBMCs. This clonotype was obtained from a human donor in good health (CMV status not recorded). Some clones in this sample may be carry-over from other donors' samples. The CDR3: CASSFILAGVTDTQYF. In nucleotides, the CDR3 is TGTGCCAGCAGCTTCATACTAGCGGGCGTCACAGATACGCAGTATTTT.